The 21 T cell receptor beta chains below were found in one sample sequenced in a study of cytomegalovirus exposure and HLA in healthy donors. The primer mix had 60 Vbeta and 13 Jbeta primers. The protocol was immunoSEQ multiplex PCR, while the TCRdb copy is restricted to in-frame clones and leaves out a portion. There are about 110,000 clones in the sample; 65% to 80% occur only once, and over 3% lies in the top ten. The specimen sequenced was PBMCs. These TCRs come from a woman between 40 and 50 years old in good health and CMV-seronegative.

The chain combines TRBV5-1 with TRBJ1-4, with 10 bases identical to TRBD1. The J segment lost 5 bases and the V segment lost 3 bases, leaving 10 bases of the junction unmatched. Germline V gene data show CDR1 as SGHRS and CDR2 as YFSETQ. The CDR3 contains 17 residues. The CDR3, as DNA: TGCGCCAGCAGCTACAGACCTCCGGGACAGGGGAATGAAAAACTGTTTTTT. Translating it yields CASSYRPPGQGNEKLFF.

V usage is TRBV28 and J usage is TRBJ1-1; the D gene is possibly TRBD1 (5 bases). The germline V and J ends were trimmed by 3 bases and 1 base, with 12 bases remaining between them. The CDR3 is 15 amino acids. Germline lookup yields CDR1 MDHEN and CDR2 SYDVKM. The DNA of the CDR3 is TGTGCCAGCAGTTTGGAGCAGGGCGGGAACACTGAAGCTTTCTTT. Translated, it gives CASSLEQGGNTEAFF.

The V gene is TRBV19, the J gene TRBJ2-7; tentatively, D is TRBD1 (5 bases). The CDR3 length is 18 residues. The V gene lost 1 base and the J gene lost 0 bases, with 19 bases spanning the gap. Germline lookup yields CDR1 LNHDA and CDR2 SQIVND (reference sequence). CDR3 DNA sequence: TGTGCCAGTAGTATAGCCTCGGTAAACAGGTTCCTCTCCTACGAGCAGTACTTC. Residues: CASSIASVNRFLSYEQYF.

The chain recombines TRBV5-1 with TRBJ2-2, with D unresolved. In germline, CDR1 is SGHRS, CDR2 YFSETQ. V was shortened by 0 bases and J by 2 bases, with 14 bases between the two germline ends. The CDR3 totals 17 residues. The CDR3 DNA follows: TGCGCCAGCAGCTTGGCCATTTTTAGACAAAACACCGGGGAGCTGTTTTTT. It codes for CASSLAIFRQNTGELFF.

V gene TRBV25-1 combines with J gene TRBJ2-3, with TRBD1 identical over 7 bases. With V trimmed by 8 bases and J by 4 bases, 9 bases remained unmatched. This CDR3 contains 14 residues. Germline CDR1 MGHDK, CDR2 SYGVNS. CDR3: CASLPGDRADTQYF. Written as DNA, the CDR3 is TGTGCCAGCCTACCCGGGGACAGAGCAGATACGCAGTATTTT.

This chain uses TRBV2 with TRBJ2-5, with 7 bases aligning to TRBD2. The end of the DNA fits TRBJ2-7 better, so the J call may be wrong. CDR3 size: 14 residues. The germline CDR1 and CDR2 sequences are SNHLY and FYNNEI. The CDR3 here is CARGSPGGVDEQYF. The CDR3 DNA is TGTGCCAGGGGATCCCCGGGAGGTGTGGACGAGCAGTACTTC.

This clone was recorded once. This chain joins TRBV5-6 and TRBJ2-1; 8 nucleotides line up with TRBD2. Germline V gives CDR1 SGHDT, CDR2 YYEEEE. The CDR3 covers 16 residues. The V and J ends lost 0 bases and 5 bases, in that order; junction bases with no gene match: 7. CDR3 nucleotide sequence: TGTGCCAGCAGCTTGGCCTGGCGGGGGGCCAACAATGAGCAGTTCTTC. Residues: CASSLAWRGANNEQFF.

This rearrangement joins TRBV7-7 to TRBJ2-7; the match to TRBD1 covers 10 bases. Looked up from germline, CDR1 is SSHAT and CDR2 is FNYEAQ (reference sequence). The CDR3 sequence is 14 residues long. Trimming removed 4 bases from V and 2 bases from J; junction bases left unmatched: 2. The CDR3, as DNA: TGTGCCAGCAGCTCGGGACAGGGGACCTACGAGCAGTACTTC. It is translated as CASSSGQGTYEQYF.

V and J are TRBV7-9 and TRBJ2-7; no definite D call. Deletions cut 2 bases from V and 3 bases from J, with 11 bases between. Germline-derived CDR1 and CDR2 are SEHNR and FQNEAQ (reference sequence). This CDR3 has 14 amino acids. In nucleotides, the CDR3 is TGTGCCAGCAGCTTACGAGACTTGGGCTACGAGCAGTACTTC. It specifies CASSLRDLGYEQYF.

This clone was detected once. This chain connects TRBV9 to TRBJ1-2, with a tentative D call TRBD1 (5 bases). Germline-derived CDR1 and CDR2 are SGDLS and YYNGEE. This CDR3 is 13 amino acids long. V lost 3 bases and J lost 3, with 9 bases in between. CDR3 DNA sequence: TGTGCCAGCAGCGCGACAGTTGACTATGGCTACACCTTC. It specifies CASSATVDYGYTF.

The chain carries TRBV23-1 and TRBJ2-3, with D possibly being TRBD1 (5 bases). TRBV23-1 is an ORF, and what it does is uncertain. The CDR3 is 13 amino acids. Trimming took 9 bases from V and 5 from J, leaving 15 bases between them. The CDR3 loop is CARRTRQEDTQYF. CDR3 coding DNA: TGCGCCAGAAGGACACGACAAGAAGATACGCAGTATTTT.

CDR3 nucleotide sequence: TGTGCCAGCAGCTTAGGGACAGGGACTTTCTTT. This gives the protein CASSLGTGTFF. The chain uses TRBV5-6 and TRBJ1-1, with 9 nucleotides matching TRBD1. Germline V gene data show CDR1 as SGHDT and CDR2 as YYEEEE. This CDR3 contains 11 residues. V lost 2 bases, J lost 12 bases, and 2 bases stayed unmatched.

The sample holds a few counts of this clone. The chain recombines TRBV19 with TRBJ1-5; 7 nucleotides agree with TRBD1. The germline CDR1 and CDR2 sequences are LNHDA and SQIVND (reference sequence). With V trimmed by 8 bases and J by 5 bases, 12 bases remained unmatched. The CDR3 has 15 amino acids. CDR3 nucleotide sequence: TGTGCCAGTGAGAACGGCGCAGGGGGTCATCAGCCCCAGCATTTT. Amino acids: CASENGAGGHQPQHF.

This chain uses TRBV6-5 with TRBJ1-6; unclear D gene. Germline V gene sequence: CDR1 MNHEY, CDR2 SVGAGI. The CDR3 length is 15 residues. V was shortened by 5 bases and J by 10 bases, with 18 bases between the two germline ends. The DNA for the CDR3 is TGTGCCAGCAGTAGCCCGGGTGACGGCGTCTCACCCCTCCACTTT. Its translation: CASSSPGDGVSPLHF.

The rearrangement uses TRBV4-3 and TRBJ2-1; the D is unclear. Trimming left V 0 bases short and J 8 bases short, with 8 bases between. Germline V gene sequence: CDR1 LGHNA, CDR2 YSLEER. There are 13 residues in the CDR3. The CDR3 sequence is CASSQESVDEQFF. CDR3 nucleotides: TGCGCCAGCAGCCAAGAGTCGGTGGATGAGCAGTTCTTC.

The V and J genes are TRBV9 and TRBJ1-3; 7 bases are a match to TRBD1. Trimming at V came to 3 bases and at J to 2 bases, leaving 8 bases not matched to a gene. CDR3 size: 16 residues. CDR1 is SGDLS and CDR2 is YYNGEE in the germline V gene. CDR3 coding DNA: TGTGCCAGCAGCGCAGTAGACAGGGAGGCTGGAAACACCATATATTTT. Protein: CASSAVDREAGNTIYF.

J is TRBJ2-1 and V is TRBV4-3, with D perhaps matching TRBD1 (6 bases). The CDR3 consists of 17 residues. From germline, CDR1 is LGHNA and CDR2 YSLEER. Trimming took off 0 bases at V and 3 bases at J, with 15 bases between the two ends. This CDR3 is CASSQERGTQYYNEQFF. CDR3 in DNA: TGCGCCAGCAGCCAAGAGAGGGGGACGCAATACTACAATGAGCAGTTCTTC.

Only a few counts were recorded for this clone. The CDR3 reads CASSLSGIRDTQYF. CDR3 nucleotides: TGCGCCAGCAGCTTGAGCGGGATAAGAGATACGCAGTATTTT. V and J are TRBV5-1 and TRBJ2-3; 7 bases line up with TRBD2. The germline V gene has CDR1 SGHRS and CDR2 YFSETQ. The CDR3 totals 14 residues. Trimming at V came to 1 base and at J to 5 bases, leaving 4 bases not matched to a gene.

This clone has a handful of counts. A much bigger clone sits one base away, suggesting this may be a read error. The same CDR3 can be traced to other DNA sequences in this sample. The V call is TRBV4-3, the J call TRBJ1-5; D gene unclear. V was trimmed by 0 bases and J by 4 bases, leaving 7 bases between them. The V gene's germline CDR1 is LGHNA and CDR2 YSLEER. CDR3 length equals 14 residues. The CDR3 region is CASSQDRGNQPQHF. CDR3 in DNA: TGCGCCAGCAGCCAAGATCGGGGTAATCAGCCCCAGCATTTT.

There are a few counts of this clone. CDR3 sequence reads: CASSSPDRVAEAFF. As DNA, the CDR3 is TGTGCCAGCAGTTCCCCGGACAGAGTAGCTGAAGCTTTCTTT. This chain connects TRBV28 to TRBJ1-1; D perhaps matches TRBD1 (6 bases). CDR1 MDHEN and CDR2 SYDVKM come from the germline V gene. CDR3 length equals 14 residues. Trimming stripped 4 bases from V and 6 bases from J, with 15 bases between.

The chain couples TRBV18 to TRBJ2-4; 7 nucleotides match TRBD1. The CDR3 has 14 residues. Germline CDR1 reads KGHSH; CDR2 reads LQKENI. V lost 5 bases and J lost 2; bases outside the gene matches: 3. The DNA for the CDR3 is TGTGCCAGCTCAACGACAGGGCCCAAAAACATTCAGTACTTC. It specifies CASSTTGPKNIQYF. The full variable domain, with the rest looked up from reference TRBV18 and TRBJ2-4, is NAGVMQNPRHLVRRRGQEARLRCSPMKGHSHVYWYRQLPEEGLKFMVYLQKENIIDESGMPKERFSAEFPKEGPSILRIQQVVRGDSAAYFCASSTTGPKNIQYFGAGTRLSVL.